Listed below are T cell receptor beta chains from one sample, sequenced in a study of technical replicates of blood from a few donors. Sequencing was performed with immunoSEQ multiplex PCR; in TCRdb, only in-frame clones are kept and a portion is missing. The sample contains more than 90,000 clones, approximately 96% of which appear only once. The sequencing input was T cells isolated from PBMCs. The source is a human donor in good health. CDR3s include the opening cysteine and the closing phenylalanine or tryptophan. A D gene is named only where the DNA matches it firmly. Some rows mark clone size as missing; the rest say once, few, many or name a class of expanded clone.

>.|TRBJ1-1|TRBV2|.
TGTGCCAGCAGGAACGACAGGAACACTGAAGCTTTCTTT
CASRNDRNTEAFF
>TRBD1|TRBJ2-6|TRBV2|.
TGTGCCAGCGGGGACAGGGAATCTGGGGCCAACGTCCTGACTTTC
CASGDRESGANVLTF
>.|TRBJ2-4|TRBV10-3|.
TGTGCCATCAGAGGGGATTCGGTAGCCAAAAACATTCAGTACTTC
CAIRGDSVAKNIQYF
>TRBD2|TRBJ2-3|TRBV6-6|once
TGTGCCAGCAGTTACGGGACTAGCGTCTTTACAGATACGCAGTATTTT
CASSYGTSVFTDTQYF
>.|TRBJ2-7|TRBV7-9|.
TGTGCCAGCAGCTTACGGGATAGACAGAATCAGGGGTACGGGCAGTACTTC
CASSLRDRQNQGYGQYF
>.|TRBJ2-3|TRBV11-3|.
TGTGCCAGCAGCTTAGCGCTCTCGTGGGCGGGATTAAGCACAGATACGCAGTATTTT
CASSLALSWAGLSTDTQYF
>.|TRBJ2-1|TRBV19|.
TGTGCCAGTAGTACCGGGACATCCCCCTACAATGAGCAGTTCTTC
CASSTGTSPYNEQFF
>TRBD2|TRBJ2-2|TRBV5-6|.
TGTGCCAGCAGCCAGCGGACTAGCTTTAGGACCGGGGAGCTGTTTTTT
CASSQRTSFRTGELFF
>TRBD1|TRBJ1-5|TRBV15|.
TGTGCCACCAGCAGACAGGGGGTGGGGCAGCCCCAGCATTTT
CATSRQGVGQPQHF
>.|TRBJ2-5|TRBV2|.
TGTGCCAGCTGGATGGGGGCTGAGACCCAGTACTTC
CASWMGAETQYF
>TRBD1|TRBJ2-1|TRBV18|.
TGTGCCAGCTCACCGGGACAGGGGCTCCTGAGCTCCTACAATGAGCAGTTCTTC
CASSPGQGLLSSYNEQFF
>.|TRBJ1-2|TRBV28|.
TGTGCCAGCAGGATGCCGGGACAAAACTATGGCTACACCTTC
CASRMPGQNYGYTF
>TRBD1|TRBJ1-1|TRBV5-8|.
TGTGCCAGCAGTTCTCCCGGGACAGGGGAAACTGAAGCTTTCTTT
CASSSPGTGETEAFF
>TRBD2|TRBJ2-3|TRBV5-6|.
TGTGCCAGCAGCCTGGGACTAGCGGGAGAGTGGGTCCCCACAGATACGCAGTATTTT
CASSLGLAGEWVPTDTQYF
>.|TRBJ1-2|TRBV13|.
TGTGCCAGCAGCCAATCTGGAGGGGTATATGGCTACACCTTC
CASSQSGGVYGYTF
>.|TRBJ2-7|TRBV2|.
TGTGCCAGTATGGGCCTCGAGCAGTACTTC
CASMGLEQYF
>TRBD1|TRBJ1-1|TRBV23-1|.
TGCGCCAGCAGTCAAACAGGGGGCTTCTCCACTGAAGCTTTCTTT
CASSQTGGFSTEAFF
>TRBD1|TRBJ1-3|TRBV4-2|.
TGTGCCAGCAGCCAAGATTTGACAGGGGGCGCGGGAAACACCATATATTTT
CASSQDLTGGAGNTIYF
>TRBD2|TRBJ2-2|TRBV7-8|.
TGTGCCAGCATCGCGCGGACTAGCGGGAACGGGGAGCTGTTTTTT
CASIARTSGNGELFF
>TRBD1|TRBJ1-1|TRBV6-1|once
TGTGCCAGCAGTCGGACAGGGGGATGGAACACTGAAGCTTTCTTT
CASSRTGGWNTEAFF
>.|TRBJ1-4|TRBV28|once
TGTGCCAGCAGTTTAGACTTGCTCGAAAAACTGTTTTTT
CASSLDLLEKLFF